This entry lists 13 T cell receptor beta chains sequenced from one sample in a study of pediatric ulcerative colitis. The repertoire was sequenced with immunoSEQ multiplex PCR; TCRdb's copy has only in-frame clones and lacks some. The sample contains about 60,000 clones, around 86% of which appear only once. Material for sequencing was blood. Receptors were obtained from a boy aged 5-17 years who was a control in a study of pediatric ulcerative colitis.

The CDR3 reads CSAEGQPYNYGYTF. DNA of the CDR3: TGCAGCGCGGAGGGGCAGCCCTATAACTATGGCTACACCTTC. The chain joins TRBV29-1 to TRBJ1-2; maybe TRBD1 (5 bases). Trimming cost V 7 bases and J 1 base, with 16 bases left between them. This CDR3 is built from 14 residues. CDR1 and CDR2 (germline): SQVTM, ANQGSEA.

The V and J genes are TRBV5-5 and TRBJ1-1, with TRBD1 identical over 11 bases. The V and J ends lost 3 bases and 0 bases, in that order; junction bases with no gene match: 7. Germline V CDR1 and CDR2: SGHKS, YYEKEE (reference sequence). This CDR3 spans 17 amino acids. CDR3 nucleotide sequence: TGTGCCAGCAGCTCGGGGGACAGGGGGGTCCTGAACACTGAAGCTTTCTTT. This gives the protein CASSSGDRGVLNTEAFF.

The CDR3 DNA reads as TGTGCCAGCAGTTACCTGCCAGGCGGGTATGGCTACACCTTC. Translated: CASSYLPGGYGYTF. The J gene is TRBJ1-2, the V gene TRBV6-5; no firm D call. V lost 2 bases, J lost 5 bases, and 12 bases lay in between. Per germline, CDR1 MNHEY and CDR2 SVGAGI. CDR3 length: 14 residues.

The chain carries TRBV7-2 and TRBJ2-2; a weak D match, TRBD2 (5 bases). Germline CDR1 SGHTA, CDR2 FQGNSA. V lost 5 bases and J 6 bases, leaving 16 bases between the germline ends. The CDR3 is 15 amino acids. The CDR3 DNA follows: TGTGCCAGCAGCCCATACGTATCGGGGTCCGGGGAGCTGTTTTTT. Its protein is CASSPYVSGSGELFF.

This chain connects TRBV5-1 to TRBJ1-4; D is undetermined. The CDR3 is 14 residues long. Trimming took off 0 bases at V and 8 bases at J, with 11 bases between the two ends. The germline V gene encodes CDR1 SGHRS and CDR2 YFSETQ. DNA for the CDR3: TGCGCCAGCAGCTTGGACAGTTATACGGAAAAACTGTTTTTT. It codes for CASSLDSYTEKLFF.

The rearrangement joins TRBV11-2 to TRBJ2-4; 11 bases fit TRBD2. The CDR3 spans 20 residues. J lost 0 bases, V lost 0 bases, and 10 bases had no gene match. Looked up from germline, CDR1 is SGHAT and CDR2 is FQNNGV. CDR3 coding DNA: TGTGCCAGCAGCTTAGATTGGCTAGCGGGGGGCCCATTAGCCAAAAACATTCAGTACTTC. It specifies CASSLDWLAGGPLAKNIQYF.

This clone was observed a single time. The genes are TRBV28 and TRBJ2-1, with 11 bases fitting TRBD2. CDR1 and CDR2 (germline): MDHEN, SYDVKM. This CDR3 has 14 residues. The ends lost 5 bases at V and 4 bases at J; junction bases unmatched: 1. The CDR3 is CASSPSGRYNEQFF. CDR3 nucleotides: TGTGCCAGCAGTCCTAGCGGGAGGTACAATGAGCAGTTCTTC.

This chain's CDR3 is CASSSRFTSGGTEQFF. As DNA, the CDR3 is TGTGCCAGCAGCTCCAGATTTACTAGCGGGGGAACTGAGCAGTTCTTC. The J gene is TRBJ2-1, the V gene TRBV7-8; 11 bases line up with TRBD2. Germline V lookup: CDR1 SGHVS, CDR2 FQNEAQ. This CDR3 spans 16 amino acids. V trimming: 4 bases; J trimming: 9 bases; junction bases outside the gene matches: 11.

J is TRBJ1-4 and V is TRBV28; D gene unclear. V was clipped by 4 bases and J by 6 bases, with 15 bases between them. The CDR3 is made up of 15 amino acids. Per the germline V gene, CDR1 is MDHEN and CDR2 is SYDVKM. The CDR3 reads CASSSPWVLDEKLFF. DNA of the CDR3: TGTGCCAGCAGTTCTCCCTGGGTTTTAGATGAAAAACTGTTTTTT. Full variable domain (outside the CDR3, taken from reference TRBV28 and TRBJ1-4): DVKVTQSSRYLVKRTGEKVFLECVQDMDHENMFWYRQDPGLGLRLIYFSYDVKMKEKGDIPEGYSVSREKKERFSLILESASTNQTSMYLCASSSPWVLDEKLFFGSGTQLSVL.

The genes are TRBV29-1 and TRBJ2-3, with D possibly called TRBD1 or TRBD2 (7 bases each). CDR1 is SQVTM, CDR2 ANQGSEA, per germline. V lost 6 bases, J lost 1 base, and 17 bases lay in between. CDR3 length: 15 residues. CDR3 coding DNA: TGCAGCGTGGGGGGGAGACAGGGCGGCACAGATACGCAGTATTTT. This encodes CSVGGRQGGTDTQYF.

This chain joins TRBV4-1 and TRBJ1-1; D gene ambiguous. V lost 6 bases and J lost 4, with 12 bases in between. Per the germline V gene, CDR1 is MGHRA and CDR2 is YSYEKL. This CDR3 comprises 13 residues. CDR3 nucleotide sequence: TGCGCCAGCAGGCACACCTCCGCCACTGAAGCTTTCTTT. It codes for CASRHTSATEAFF.

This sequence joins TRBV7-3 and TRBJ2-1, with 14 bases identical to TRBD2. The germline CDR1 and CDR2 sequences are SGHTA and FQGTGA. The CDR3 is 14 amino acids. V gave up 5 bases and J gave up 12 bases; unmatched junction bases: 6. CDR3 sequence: CASSPPGLAGVQFF. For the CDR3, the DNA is TGTGCCAGCAGCCCCCCGGGACTAGCGGGAGTGCAGTTCTTC.

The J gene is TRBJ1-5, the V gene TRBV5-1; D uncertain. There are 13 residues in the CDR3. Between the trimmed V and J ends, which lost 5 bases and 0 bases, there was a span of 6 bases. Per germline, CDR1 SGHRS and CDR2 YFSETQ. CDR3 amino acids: CASRLDSNQPQHF. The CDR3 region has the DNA TGCGCCAGCAGACTTGATAGCAATCAGCCCCAGCATTTT.